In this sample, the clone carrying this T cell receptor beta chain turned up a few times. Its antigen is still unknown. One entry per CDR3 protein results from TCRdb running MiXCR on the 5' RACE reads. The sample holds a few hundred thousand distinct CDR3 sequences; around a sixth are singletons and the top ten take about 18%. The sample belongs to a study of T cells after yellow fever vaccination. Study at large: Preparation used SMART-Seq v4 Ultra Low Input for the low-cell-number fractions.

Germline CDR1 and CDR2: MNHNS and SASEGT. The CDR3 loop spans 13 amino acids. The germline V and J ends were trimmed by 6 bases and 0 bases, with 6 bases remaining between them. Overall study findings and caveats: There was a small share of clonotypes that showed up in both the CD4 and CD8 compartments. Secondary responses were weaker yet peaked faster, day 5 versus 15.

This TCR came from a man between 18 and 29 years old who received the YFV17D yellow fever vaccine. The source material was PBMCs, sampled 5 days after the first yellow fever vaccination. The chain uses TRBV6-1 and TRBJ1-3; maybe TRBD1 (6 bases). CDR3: CASRTGSGNTIYF. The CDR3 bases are TGTGCCAGCAGGACAGGCTCTGGAAACACCATATATTTT.